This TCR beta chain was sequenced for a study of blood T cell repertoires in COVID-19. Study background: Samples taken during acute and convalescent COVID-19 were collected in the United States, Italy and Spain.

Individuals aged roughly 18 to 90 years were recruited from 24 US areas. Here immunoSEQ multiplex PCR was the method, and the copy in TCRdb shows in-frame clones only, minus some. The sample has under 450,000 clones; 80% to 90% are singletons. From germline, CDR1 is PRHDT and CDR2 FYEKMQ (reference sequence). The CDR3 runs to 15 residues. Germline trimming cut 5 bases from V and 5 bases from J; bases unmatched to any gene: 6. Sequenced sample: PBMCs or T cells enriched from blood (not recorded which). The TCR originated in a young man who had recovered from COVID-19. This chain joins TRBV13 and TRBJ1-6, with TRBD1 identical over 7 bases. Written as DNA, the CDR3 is TGTGCCAGCAGCCTCGGGACAGCCAATAATTCACCCCTCCACTTT. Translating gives CASSLGTANNSPLHF.